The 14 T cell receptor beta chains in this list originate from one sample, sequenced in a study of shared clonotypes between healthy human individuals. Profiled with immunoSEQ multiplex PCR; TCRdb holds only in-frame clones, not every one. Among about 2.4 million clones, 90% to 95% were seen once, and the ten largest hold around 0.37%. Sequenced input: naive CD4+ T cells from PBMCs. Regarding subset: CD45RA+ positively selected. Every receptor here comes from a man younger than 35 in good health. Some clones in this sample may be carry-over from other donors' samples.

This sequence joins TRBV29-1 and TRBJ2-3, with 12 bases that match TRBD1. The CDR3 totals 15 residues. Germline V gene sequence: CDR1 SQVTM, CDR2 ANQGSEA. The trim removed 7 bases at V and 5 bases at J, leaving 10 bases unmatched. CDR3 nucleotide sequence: TGCAGCGGCATTCCGGGACAGGGGGCGGGAGATACGCAGTATTTT. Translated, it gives CSGIPGQGAGDTQYF.

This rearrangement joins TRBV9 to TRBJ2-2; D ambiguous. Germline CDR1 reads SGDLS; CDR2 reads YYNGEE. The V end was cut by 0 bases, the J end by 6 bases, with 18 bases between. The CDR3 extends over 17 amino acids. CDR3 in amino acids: CASSVGLGNLEAGELFF. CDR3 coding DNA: TGTGCCAGCAGCGTAGGCTTGGGCAACCTCGAGGCCGGGGAGCTGTTTTTT. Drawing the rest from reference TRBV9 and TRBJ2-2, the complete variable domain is DSGVTQTPKHLITATGQRVTLRCSPRSGDLSVYWYQQSLDQGLQFLIQYYNGEERAKGNILERFSAQQFPDLHSELNLSSLELGDSALYFCASSVGLGNLEAGELFFGEGSRLTVL.

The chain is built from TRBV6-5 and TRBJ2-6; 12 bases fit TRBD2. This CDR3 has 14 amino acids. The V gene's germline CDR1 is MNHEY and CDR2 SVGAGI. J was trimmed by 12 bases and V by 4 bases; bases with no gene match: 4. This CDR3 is CASSLTSGRGVLTF. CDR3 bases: TGTGCCAGCAGTTTGACTAGCGGGAGAGGCGTCCTGACTTTC.

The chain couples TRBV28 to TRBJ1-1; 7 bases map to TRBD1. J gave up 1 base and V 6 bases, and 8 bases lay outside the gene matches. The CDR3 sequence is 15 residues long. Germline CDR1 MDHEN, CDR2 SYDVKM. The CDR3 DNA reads TGTGCCAGCAGCCCCGAGGGGGCACCGAACACTGAAGCTTTCTTT. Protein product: CASSPEGAPNTEAFF.

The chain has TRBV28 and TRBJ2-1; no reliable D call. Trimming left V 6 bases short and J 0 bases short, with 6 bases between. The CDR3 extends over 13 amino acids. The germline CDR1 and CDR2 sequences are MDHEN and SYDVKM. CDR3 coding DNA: TGTGCCAGCAGCACGAGCTCCTACAATGAGCAGTTCTTC. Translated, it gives CASSTSSYNEQFF.

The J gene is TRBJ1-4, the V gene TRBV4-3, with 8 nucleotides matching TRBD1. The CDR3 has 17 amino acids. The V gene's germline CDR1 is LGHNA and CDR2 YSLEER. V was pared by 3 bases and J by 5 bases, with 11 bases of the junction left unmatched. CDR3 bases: TGCGCCAGCAGCCAGGAGACCGGGACAGGACTCAATGAAAAACTGTTTTTT. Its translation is CASSQETGTGLNEKLFF.

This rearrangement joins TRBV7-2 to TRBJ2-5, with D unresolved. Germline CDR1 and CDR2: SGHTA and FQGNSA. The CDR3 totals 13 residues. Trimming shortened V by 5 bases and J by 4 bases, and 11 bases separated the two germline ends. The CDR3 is CASSRRVGETQYF. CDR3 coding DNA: TGTGCCAGCAGCCGAAGAGTGGGAGAGACCCAGTACTTC.

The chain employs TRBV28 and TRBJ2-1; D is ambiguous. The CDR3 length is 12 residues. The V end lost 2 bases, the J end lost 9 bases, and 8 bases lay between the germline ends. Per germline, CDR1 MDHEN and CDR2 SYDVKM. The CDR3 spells CASSLGVREQFF. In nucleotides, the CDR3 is TGTGCCAGCAGTTTAGGGGTCCGTGAGCAGTTCTTC. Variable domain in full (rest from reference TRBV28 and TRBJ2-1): DVKVTQSSRYLVKRTGEKVFLECVQDMDHENMFWYRQDPGLGLRLIYFSYDVKMKEKGDIPEGYSVSREKKERFSLILESASTNQTSMYLCASSLGVREQFFGPGTRLTVL.

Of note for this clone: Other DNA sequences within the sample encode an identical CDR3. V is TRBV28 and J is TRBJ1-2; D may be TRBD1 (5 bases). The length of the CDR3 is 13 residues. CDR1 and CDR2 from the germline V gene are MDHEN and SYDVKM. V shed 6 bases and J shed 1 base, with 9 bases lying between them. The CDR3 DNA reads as TGTGCCAGCAGCCCCCAGGGTAACTATGGCTACACCTTC. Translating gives CASSPQGNYGYTF.

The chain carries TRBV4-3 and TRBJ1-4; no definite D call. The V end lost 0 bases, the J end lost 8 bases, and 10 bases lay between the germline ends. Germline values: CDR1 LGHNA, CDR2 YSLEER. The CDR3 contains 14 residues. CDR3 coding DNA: TGCGCCAGCAGCCAAGAGAACGGTGCCGAAAAACTGTTTTTT. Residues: CASSQENGAEKLFF.

The chain's CDR3 is CASSLNVAKNIQYF. CDR3 in DNA: TGTGCCAGCAGTTTAAATGTAGCCAAAAACATTCAGTACTTC. The chain links TRBV28 to TRBJ2-4, with D unclear. Germline values: CDR1 MDHEN, CDR2 SYDVKM. The CDR3 contains 14 residues. Trimming cost V 2 bases and J 0 bases, with 5 bases left between them.

This chain's CDR3 is CASSQRGASTDTQYF. As DNA, the CDR3 is TGTGCCAGCAGCCAACGGGGGGCTAGCACAGATACGCAGTATTTT. This chain links TRBV13 with TRBJ2-3; the D gene is possibly TRBD2 (7 bases). Germline loops: CDR1 PRHDT, CDR2 FYEKMQ (reference sequence). This CDR3 contains 15 residues. V shed 5 bases and J shed 0 bases, with 12 bases lying between them.

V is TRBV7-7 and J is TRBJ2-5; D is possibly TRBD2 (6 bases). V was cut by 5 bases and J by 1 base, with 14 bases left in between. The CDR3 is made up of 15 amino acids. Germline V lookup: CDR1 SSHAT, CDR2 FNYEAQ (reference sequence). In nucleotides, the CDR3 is TGTGCCAGCAGCCGAGTCGGGAGTTCCCAAGAGACCCAGTACTTC. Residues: CASSRVGSSQETQYF. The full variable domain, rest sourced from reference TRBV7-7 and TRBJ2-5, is GAGVSQSPRYKVTKRGQDVTLRCDPISSHATLYWYQQALGQGPEFLTYFNYEAQPDKSGLPSDRFSAERPEGSISTLTIQRTEQRDSAMYRCASSRVGSSQETQYFGPGTRLLVL.

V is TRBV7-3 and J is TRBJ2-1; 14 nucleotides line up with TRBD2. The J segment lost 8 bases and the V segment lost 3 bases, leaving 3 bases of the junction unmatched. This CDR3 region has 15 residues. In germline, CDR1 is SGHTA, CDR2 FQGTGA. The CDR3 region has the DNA TGTGCCAGCAGCTTTGGGACTAGCGGGAGCGATGAGCAGTTCTTC. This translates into CASSFGTSGSDEQFF.